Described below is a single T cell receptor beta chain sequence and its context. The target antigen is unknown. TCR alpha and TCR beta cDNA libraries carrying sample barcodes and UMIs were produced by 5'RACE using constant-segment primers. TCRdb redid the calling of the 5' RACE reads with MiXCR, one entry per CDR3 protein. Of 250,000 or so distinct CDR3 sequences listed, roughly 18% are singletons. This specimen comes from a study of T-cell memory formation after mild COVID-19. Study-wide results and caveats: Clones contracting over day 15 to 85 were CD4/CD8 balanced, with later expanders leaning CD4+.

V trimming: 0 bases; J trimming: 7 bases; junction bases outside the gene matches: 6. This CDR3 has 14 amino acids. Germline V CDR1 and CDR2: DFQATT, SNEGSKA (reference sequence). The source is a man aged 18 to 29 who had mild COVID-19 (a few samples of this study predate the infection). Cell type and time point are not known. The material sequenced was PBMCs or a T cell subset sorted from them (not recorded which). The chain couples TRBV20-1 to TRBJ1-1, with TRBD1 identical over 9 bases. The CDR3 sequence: CSARDGGTGLEAFF. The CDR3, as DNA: TGCAGTGCTAGAGATGGGGGGACAGGGCTTGAAGCTTTCTTT.